A single sample is the source of the 21 T cell receptor beta chains below, sequenced in a study of T-cell reconstitution after alpha-beta-depleted transplantation in children. Unique molecular identifiers tagged the TCRbeta library. MiXCR, applied by TCRdb to the PCR reads, yields one record per CDR3 protein. The repertoire consists of 230,000 or so distinct CDR3 sequences, with around 8.9% occurring once and the leading ten covering approximately 4.7%. This specimen consisted of PBMCs from the stem cell graft donor, obtained from the stem cell graft. These TCRs come from a human donor who donated a stem cell graft to a child with SCID.

This clonotype was seen ten or more times. The chain joins TRBV28 to TRBJ1-6; D unclear. Germline CDR1 MDHEN, CDR2 SYDVKM. The CDR3 covers 16 residues. V was shortened by 3 bases and J by 0 bases, with 9 bases between the two germline ends. CDR3 nucleotide sequence: TGTGCCAGCAGTTTCGCAGTGAGCTCCTATAATTCACCCCTCCACTTT. Encoded protein: CASSFAVSSYNSPLHF.

This clonotype was counted at least ten times. V and J are TRBV10-3 and TRBJ2-1; the D call may be TRBD1 or TRBD2 (5 bases each). Germline CDR1 reads ENHRY; CDR2 reads SYGVKD. Trimming cost V 6 bases and J 9 bases, with 15 bases left between them. The CDR3 spans 13 residues. CDR3 in amino acids: CAISPGTLGEQFF. The CDR3 coding sequence is TGTGCCATCAGCCCCGGGACCCTCGGTGAGCAGTTCTTC.

V usage is TRBV6-5 and J usage is TRBJ1-5; 7 nucleotides agree with TRBD1. Germline CDR1 reads MNHEY; CDR2 reads SVGAGI. The CDR3 extends over 15 amino acids. With 2 bases clipped from V and 3 bases from J, the junction kept 4 bases outside the gene matches. CDR3 DNA: TGTGCCAGCAGTTACCGGACAGGCAACAATCAGCCCCAGCATTTT. Translating gives CASSYRTGNNQPQHF.

This clonotype was seen many times. CDR3 in DNA: TGCGCCAGCAGCTCGTCCAGGACAGGGGCTGGGGAGCTGTTTTTT. Its protein product is CASSSSRTGAGELFF. This rearrangement joins TRBV5-1 to TRBJ2-2; 9 bases are shared with TRBD1. This CDR3 is built from 15 residues. CDR1 is SGHRS, CDR2 YFSETQ, per germline. With V trimmed by 3 bases and J by 8 bases, 8 bases remained unmatched.

This clonotype was counted at least ten times. This rearrangement joins TRBV12-3 or TRBV12-4 to TRBJ1-1; D call uncertain. V dropped 5 bases and J dropped 2 bases, with 18 bases sitting between them. The CDR3 consists of 16 residues. The DNA for the CDR3 is TGTGCCAGCAGTCCCCGAACCGGCGCGACCAACACTGAAGCTTTCTTT. Protein product: CASSPRTGATNTEAFF.

This clonotype was picked up many times. The chain joins TRBV7-3 to TRBJ1-1; TRBD1 might be the D (5 bases). Germline V gives CDR1 SGHTA, CDR2 FQGTGA. Trimming removed 5 bases from V and 5 bases from J, with 12 bases in between. The CDR3 runs 13 residues. As DNA, the CDR3 is TGTGCCAGCAGCACGAGGAGGGGAACTGAAGCTTTCTTT. Its protein product is CASSTRRGTEAFF.

This clonotype was counted ten times or more. This chain connects TRBV5-5 to TRBJ1-1; D is unresolved. The length of the CDR3 is 14 residues. Germline CDR1 reads SGHKS; CDR2 reads YYEKEE (reference sequence). Trimming stripped 1 base from V and 0 bases from J, with 7 bases between. The CDR3 DNA sequence: TGTGCCAGCAGCTTGTCCGTTATGAACACTGAAGCTTTCTTT. Its translation is CASSLSVMNTEAFF. Full variable domain (outside the CDR3, taken from reference TRBV5-5 and TRBJ1-1): DAGVTQSPTHLIKTRGQQVTLRCSPISGHKSVSWYQQVLGQGPQFIFQYYEKEERGRGNFPDRFSARQFPNYSSELNVNALLLGDSALYLCASSLSVMNTEAFFGQGTRLTVV.

The J gene is TRBJ2-2, the V gene TRBV10-2; a possible D gene is TRBD2 (6 bases). Per germline, CDR1 WSHSY and CDR2 SAAADI. Trimming left V 6 bases short and J 6 bases short, with 26 bases between. The length of the CDR3 is 18 residues. CDR3 nucleotide sequence: TGCGCCAGCAGACCCCAAGGAAGCGGGCCTCGAGGGGCCGGGGAGCTGTTTTTT. This sequence encodes CASRPQGSGPRGAGELFF.

This clonotype occurred many times. The V call is TRBV9, the J call TRBJ2-1; 8 bases fit TRBD2. CDR1 and CDR2 from the germline V gene are SGDLS and YYNGEE. J gave up 2 bases and V 4 bases, and 5 bases lay outside the gene matches. This CDR3 is 15 amino acids long. The CDR3 spells CASSPAGVTYNEQFF. The CDR3 bases are TGTGCCAGCAGCCCAGCGGGGGTAACCTACAATGAGCAGTTCTTC.

This clonotype was seen a handful of times. This chain links TRBV6-1 with TRBJ2-1, with TRBD1 matching over 8 bases. CDR1 is MNHNS and CDR2 is SASEGT in the germline V gene. This CDR3 has 15 residues. Trimming took 6 bases from V and 4 from J; bases not matched to a gene: 8. In DNA, the CDR3 is TGTGCCAGCAGGCAAACCGGGACAGGTTACAATGAGCAGTTCTTC. It translates to CASRQTGTGYNEQFF.

J is TRBJ2-1 and V is TRBV2; D is perhaps TRBD1 (7 bases). Germline V gene data show CDR1 as SNHLY and CDR2 as FYNNEI. Trimming cost V 3 bases and J 0 bases, with 27 bases left between them. The CDR3 has 21 residues. CDR3 sequence: CASSEGRCPRDSRTSYNEQFF. DNA for the CDR3: TGTGCCAGCAGTGAGGGGAGGTGTCCCCGGGACAGCCGCACCTCCTACAATGAGCAGTTCTTC.

The sample holds many counts of this clonotype. The chain carries TRBV12-3 or TRBV12-4 and TRBJ2-3; D is possibly TRBD2 (6 bases). V shed 3 bases and J shed 3 bases, with 10 bases lying between them. This CDR3 is built from 14 residues. The DNA for the CDR3 is TGTGCCAGCAGTTTGGGCGGGGCTACAGATACGCAGTATTTT. It is translated as CASSLGGATDTQYF.

This clonotype was seen more than once but under ten times. The chain joins TRBV3-1 to TRBJ2-5; 8 positions agree with TRBD2. This CDR3 has 16 residues. Germline V gene lookup returns CDR1 LGHDT and CDR2 YNNKEL (reference sequence). Unmatched junction bases numbered 9, after V lost 1 base and J lost 5 bases. CDR3 residues: CASSQVGGGLDETQYF. The CDR3, as DNA: TGTGCCAGCAGCCAAGTGGGCGGGGGGCTCGATGAGACCCAGTACTTC.

Many counts were recorded for this clonotype. The chain has TRBV5-1 and TRBJ1-2; weak D call: TRBD1 (6 bases). The CDR3 contains 15 residues. CDR1 and CDR2 from the germline V gene are SGHRS and YFSETQ. The V gene lost 3 bases and the J gene lost 5 bases, with 17 bases spanning the gap. This CDR3 reads CASSSDLGQGYGYTF. The CDR3 DNA follows: TGCGCCAGCAGCTCCGACTTGGGGCAGGGGTATGGCTACACCTTC. Based on the CDR3 plus reference TRBV5-1 and TRBJ1-2, the full variable domain is KAGVTQTPRYLIKTRGQQVTLSCSPISGHRSVSWYQQTPGQGLQFLFEYFSETQRNKGNFPGRFSGRQFSNSRSEMNVSTLELGDSALYLCASSSDLGQGYGYTFGSGTRLTVV.

This clonotype was counted at least ten times. The rearrangement links TRBV20-1 to TRBJ1-1; D call uncertain. V was trimmed by 1 base and J by 0 bases, leaving 3 bases between them. The CDR3 extends over 12 amino acids. CDR1 and CDR2 from the germline V gene are DFQATT and SNEGSKA (reference sequence). The DNA of the CDR3 is TGCAGTGCTAGAGCCATGAACACTGAAGCTTTCTTT. Translated: CSARAMNTEAFF.

This clonotype was seen at least ten times. Here the CDR3 DNA reads TGCAGTGCTAGAGTGACCCGACAGAGGAACACTGAAGCTTTCTTT. Amino acids: CSARVTRQRNTEAFF. This chain joins TRBV20-1 and TRBJ1-1; D is perhaps TRBD1 (5 bases). Trimming stripped 1 base from V and 1 base from J, with 13 bases between. The CDR3 loop spans 15 amino acids. Germline CDR1 and CDR2: DFQATT and SNEGSKA (reference sequence).

This clonotype showed up many times. The chain has TRBV5-1 and TRBJ1-1; perhaps TRBD1 as D (6 bases). Germline V lookup: CDR1 SGHRS, CDR2 YFSETQ. The germline V and J ends were trimmed by 4 bases and 8 bases, with 18 bases remaining between them. The CDR3 is made up of 14 amino acids. The DNA of the CDR3 is TGCGCCAGCAGCCTGGGACAACGTTTAGGGGAAGCTTTCTTT. Protein product: CASSLGQRLGEAFF. Combining the CDR3 with reference TRBV5-1 and TRBJ1-1 gives the whole variable domain KAGVTQTPRYLIKTRGQQVTLSCSPISGHRSVSWYQQTPGQGLQFLFEYFSETQRNKGNFPGRFSGRQFSNSRSEMNVSTLELGDSALYLCASSLGQRLGEAFFGQGTRLTVV.

This clonotype was counted many times. The rearrangement links TRBV28 to TRBJ2-3; 9 bases fit TRBD2. The CDR3 loop spans 14 amino acids. The trim removed 6 bases at V and 5 bases at J, leaving 6 bases unmatched. The germline V gene has CDR1 MDHEN and CDR2 SYDVKM. The CDR3 here is CASSGGGALDTQYF. CDR3 nucleotide sequence: TGTGCCAGCAGCGGCGGGGGGGCCCTAGATACGCAGTATTTT.

This clonotype was observed at least ten times. The chain combines TRBV5-1 with TRBJ1-3; D is undetermined. V dropped 5 bases and J dropped 3 bases, with 15 bases sitting between them. Per the germline V gene, CDR1 is SGHRS and CDR2 is YFSETQ. This CDR3 comprises 15 residues. For the CDR3, the DNA is TGCGCCAGCAGACGGATCCCGGTGTTTGGAAACACCATATATTTT. It specifies CASRRIPVFGNTIYF.

There are many counts of this clonotype. The V gene is TRBV12-3 or TRBV12-4, the J gene TRBJ2-5; 7 positions agree with TRBD1. V dropped 3 bases and J dropped 4; count of bases not matched to a gene: 2. The CDR3 covers 13 residues. This chain's CDR3 is CASSFRGLETQYF. The CDR3 DNA reads as TGTGCCAGCAGTTTTAGGGGGCTAGAGACCCAGTACTTC.

This clonotype was seen at least ten times. V and J are TRBV5-5 and TRBJ1-2, with D perhaps TRBD1 (6 bases). This CDR3 contains 13 residues. V lost 5 bases and J lost 4, with 12 bases in between. Germline V gives CDR1 SGHKS, CDR2 YYEKEE (reference sequence). The CDR3 DNA reads as TGTGCCAGCAGACAGGGCGTTGGCTATGGCTACACCTTC. This encodes CASRQGVGYGYTF.